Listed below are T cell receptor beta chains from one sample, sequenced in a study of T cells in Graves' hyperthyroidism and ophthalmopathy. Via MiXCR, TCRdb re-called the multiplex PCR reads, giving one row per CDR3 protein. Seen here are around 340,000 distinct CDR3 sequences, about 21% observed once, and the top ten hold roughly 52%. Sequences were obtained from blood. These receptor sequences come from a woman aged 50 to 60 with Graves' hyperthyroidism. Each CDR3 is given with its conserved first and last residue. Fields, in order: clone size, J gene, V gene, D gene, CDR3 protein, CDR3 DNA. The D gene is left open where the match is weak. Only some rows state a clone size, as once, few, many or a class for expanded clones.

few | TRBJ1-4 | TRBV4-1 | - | CASSQLQGREKLFF | TGCGCCAGCAGCCAACTGCAGGGAAGGGAAAAACTGTTTTTT
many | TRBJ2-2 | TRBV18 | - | CATRTTPNSNTGELFF | TGTGCCACCAGGACCACCCCTAACTCGAACACCGGGGAGCTGTTTTTT
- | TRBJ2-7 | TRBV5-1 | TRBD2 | CASSLLGGSSYEQYF | TGCGCCAGCAGCTTGCTGGGGGGGAGCTCCTACGAGCAGTACTTC
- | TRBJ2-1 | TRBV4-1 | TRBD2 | CASSQPTSGGMDNEQFF | TGCGCCAGCAGCCAACCTACTAGCGGGGGGATGGACAATGAGCAGTTCTTC
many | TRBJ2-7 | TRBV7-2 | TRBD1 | CASSSRDRGQYEQYF | TGTGCCAGCAGCTCACGGGACAGGGGGCAATACGAGCAGTACTTC
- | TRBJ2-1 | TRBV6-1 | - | CASLRDIPYNEQFF | TGTGCCAGCCTCCGGGACATACCCTACAATGAGCAGTTCTTC
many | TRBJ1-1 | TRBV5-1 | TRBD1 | CASSSLTGGLNTEAFF | TGCGCCAGCAGCTCGCTGACAGGGGGCCTGAACACTGAAGCTTTCTTT
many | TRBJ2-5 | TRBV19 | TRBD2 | CASAGLQETQYF | TGTGCCAGTGCGGGACTACAAGAGACCCAGTACTTC
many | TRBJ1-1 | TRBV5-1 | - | CASSIQQAFMNTEAFF | TGCGCCAGCAGCATTCAACAGGCTTTCATGAACACTGAAGCTTTCTTT
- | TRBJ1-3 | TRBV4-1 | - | CASSQDGTTRNTIYF | TGCGCCAGCAGCCAAGATGGGACAACACGAAACACCATATATTTT
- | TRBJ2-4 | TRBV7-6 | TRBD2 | CASSPILAGGAKNIQYF | TGTGCCAGCAGCCCGATACTAGCGGGAGGGGCCAAAAACATTCAGTACTTC
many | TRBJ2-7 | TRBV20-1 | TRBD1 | CSATPWNRGSSYEQYF | TGCAGTGCTACCCCTTGGAACAGGGGGAGCTCCTACGAGCAGTACTTC
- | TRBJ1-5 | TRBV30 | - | CAWSGGANQPQHF | TGTGCCTGGAGTGGGGGGGCAAATCAGCCCCAGCATTTT
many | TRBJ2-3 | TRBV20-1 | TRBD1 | CSARRTNRGPDTQYF | TGCAGTGCTAGAAGGACCAACAGGGGGCCTGATACGCAGTATTTT
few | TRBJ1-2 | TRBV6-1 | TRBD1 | CASSPTGGSGYGYTF | TGTGCCAGCAGCCCCACAGGGGGATCTGGCTATGGCTACACCTTC
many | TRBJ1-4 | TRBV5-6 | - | CASRKIRDKDEKLFF | TGTGCCAGCAGAAAAATCAGGGATAAGGATGAAAAACTGTTTTTT
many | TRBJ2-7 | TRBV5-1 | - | CASSLVPLYEQYF | TGCGCCAGCAGCTTGGTCCCTCTCTACGAGCAGTACTTC
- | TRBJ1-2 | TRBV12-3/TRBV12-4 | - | CASSSTLDSYGYTF | TGTGCCAGCAGTTCTACACTCGACAGCTATGGCTACACCTTC
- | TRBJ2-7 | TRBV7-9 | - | CASSRLGNGRSREQYF | TGTGCCAGCAGCCGTTTGGGGAACGGGAGATCTCGCGAGCAGTACTTC
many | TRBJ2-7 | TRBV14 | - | CASSQDRGPYEQYF | TGTGCCAGCAGCCAAGATCGGGGTCCCTACGAGCAGTACTTC
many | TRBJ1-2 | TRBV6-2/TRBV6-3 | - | CASRRPGGQDGYTF | TGTGCCAGCAGACGCCCCGGGGGGCAGGATGGCTACACCTTC
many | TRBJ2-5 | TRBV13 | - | CASSLLDAETQYF | TGTGCCAGCAGCTTACTAGACGCGGAGACCCAGTACTTC
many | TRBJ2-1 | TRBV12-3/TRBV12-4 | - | CASSLAQGNEQFF | TGTGCCAGCAGTCTAGCCCAGGGGAATGAGCAGTTCTTC
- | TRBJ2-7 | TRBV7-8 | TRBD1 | CASSFGQGGTYEQYF | TGTGCCAGCAGCTTTGGACAGGGGGGAACCTACGAGCAGTACTTC
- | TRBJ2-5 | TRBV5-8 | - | CASSLDRVKTQYF | TGTGCCAGCAGCTTGGACCGTGTGAAGACCCAGTACTTC
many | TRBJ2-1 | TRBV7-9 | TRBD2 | CASSLTSGRAFEQFF | TGTGCCAGCAGTTTGACTAGCGGGAGGGCCTTTGAGCAGTTCTTC
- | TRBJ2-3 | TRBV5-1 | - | CANSSTDTQYF | TGCGCCAACAGCTCCACAGATACGCAGTATTTT
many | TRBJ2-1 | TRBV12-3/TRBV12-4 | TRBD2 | CASSLAAGITYNEQFF | TGTGCCAGCAGTTTAGCAGCGGGAATTACCTACAATGAGCAGTTCTTC
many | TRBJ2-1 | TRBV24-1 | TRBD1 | CATGGQGQGYNEQFF | TGTGCCACGGGGGGACAGGGACAAGGGTACAATGAGCAGTTCTTC
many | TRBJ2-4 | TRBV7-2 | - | CASSPVQGRNIQYF | TGTGCCAGCAGCCCCGTGCAGGGGCGGAACATTCAGTACTTC
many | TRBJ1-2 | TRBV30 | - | CAWSPQAIGANYGYTF | TGTGCCTGGAGTCCACAGGCTATCGGAGCTAACTATGGCTACACCTTC